This T cell receptor beta chain is from a study of blood T cell repertoires in COVID-19. Study at large: Sample material is recorded as cDNA or gDNA derived from T cells, B-cell-depleted T cells, or PBMCs.

The CDR3 totals 12 residues. V was cut by 10 bases and J by 3 bases, with 12 bases left in between. The germline V gene encodes CDR1 ENHRY and CDR2 SYGVKD. In the authors' methods: Researchers report that nucleated cell counts were estimated from reference gene primer amplification. TCRdb's table, derived via immunoSEQ multiplex PCR, lists solely in-frame clones and lacks some. V, J and clone size are taken as reported in that table, and D and trimming were inferred from the DNA itself. The table lists hundreds of thousands of clones, approximately 88% of them singletons. This sequence joins TRBV10-3 and TRBJ2-5; possibly TRBD1 for D (6 bases). The receptor comes from a woman in her 30s with COVID-19, enrolled during active disease. The source material was peripheral blood. CDR3 nucleotide sequence: TGTGCCACCGTGGACAGTGAAGAGACCCAGTACTTC. Translated: CATVDSEETQYF.